The text below deals with one T cell receptor beta chain. Germline CDR1 MDHEN, CDR2 SYDVKM. Trimming removed 2 bases at V and 0 bases at J, with 11 bases between. CDR3 length: 15 amino acids. The data derive from a study of blood T cell repertoires in COVID-19. On the study more broadly: COVID-19 samples from acute and convalescent phases originated in the United States, Italy and Spain. The analysed material was cDNA or gDNA that came from T cells, B-cell-depleted T cells, or PBMCs.

Under the authors' procedure: Nucleated cell counts were estimated from reference gene primer amplification. The assay was immunoSEQ multiplex PCR, and TCRdb's table has in-frame clones only and misses some. The V and J calls and clone size come from that table; D and trimming were worked out from the DNA. The sample records about 310,000 clones, roughly 90% being singletons. The sequence was collected from a woman between 25 and 40 years old with COVID-19, enrolled during active disease. The source material was peripheral blood. This chain uses TRBV28 with TRBJ2-7; D is unresolved. The CDR3 spells CASSLEADFSYEQYF. DNA for the CDR3: TGTGCCAGCAGTTTAGAGGCGGATTTCTCCTACGAGCAGTACTTC.